The next 17 T cell receptor beta chains were all read from a single sample in a study of regulatory T cells in long-lasting Graves disease. The time point was: newly diagnosed GD, antithyroid drugs for less than 3 months. Researchers made the TCR library from RNA that was extracted from PBMCs. To make TCR beta libraries, researchers used iRepertoire HTBI primers and Arm-PCR of CDR3 regions. Each CDR3 protein is one row after TCRdb ran MiXCR on the multiplex PCR reads. Here the sample spans approximately 470,000 distinct CDR3 sequences, around 15% being singletons. These records were also assigned to another study, of T cells in Graves' hyperthyroidism and ophthalmopathy.

The sequencing used peripheral blood mononuclear cells (PBMCs), collected at new diagnosis, from a patient treated with antithyroid drugs. The receptors here all came from a man aged 35 to 55 with Graves disease.

This CDR3 is CASSTRAGNEQYF. In DNA form, the CDR3 reads TGTGCCAGCAGTACCCGCGCGGGGAACGAGCAGTACTTC. The gene calls are TRBV7-9 and TRBJ2-7, with D perhaps TRBD2 (6 bases). This CDR3 is built from 13 residues. Trimming removed 6 bases from V and 5 bases from J, with 14 bases in between. From germline, CDR1 is SEHNR and CDR2 FQNEAQ (reference sequence). Full variable domain (remainder filled in from reference TRBV7-9 and TRBJ2-7): DTGVSQNPRHKITKRGQNVTFRCDPISEHNRLYWYRQTLGQGPEFLTYFQNEAQLEKSRLLSDRFSAERPKGSFSTLEIQRTEQGDSAMYLCASSTRAGNEQYFGPGTRLTVT.

This clonotype was picked up a small number of times. V is TRBV20-1 and J is TRBJ2-3; TRBD1 aligns across 9 bases. Per the germline V gene, CDR1 is DFQATT and CDR2 is SNEGSKA (reference sequence). This CDR3 spans 14 amino acids. Trimming cost V 3 bases and J 5 bases; bases outside gene matches: 6. The CDR3 region has the DNA TGCAGTGCTAGCCGGACAGGGGATTTAGATACGCAGTATTTT. Translating it yields CSASRTGDLDTQYF.

This clonotype was seen a few times. The chain couples TRBV2 to TRBJ2-1; the match to TRBD2 covers 9 bases. Germline V gene data show CDR1 as SNHLY and CDR2 as FYNNEI. Losses at the gene ends were 6 bases for V and 4 bases for J; bases not matched to a gene: 7. This CDR3 has 15 amino acids. The CDR3 DNA follows: TGTGCCAGCAGCAACGGACTAGCGAAATACAATGAGCAGTTCTTC. Its translation: CASSNGLAKYNEQFF.

This clonotype has ten or more counts. The chain carries TRBV3-1 and TRBJ2-7, with D maybe TRBD2 (5 bases). Germline loops: CDR1 LGHDT, CDR2 YNNKEL (reference sequence). The CDR3 has 13 residues. With 4 bases removed from V and 5 bases from J, the gap between germline ends came to 12 bases. The CDR3 protein is CASSRKLAHEQYF. The CDR3 DNA sequence: TGTGCCAGCAGCCGAAAGCTAGCTCACGAGCAGTACTTC.

This clonotype was picked up many times. The chain combines TRBV20-1 with TRBJ2-7; the D gene is possibly TRBD1 (5 bases). With 0 bases removed from V and 3 bases from J, the gap between germline ends came to 12 bases. Germline loops: CDR1 DFQATT, CDR2 SNEGSKA (reference sequence). This CDR3 is 14 amino acids long. The CDR3 DNA reads TGCAGTGCTAGAGATCCGGCAGGGAACTACGAGCAGTACTTC. Protein product: CSARDPAGNYEQYF.

This clonotype was seen repeatedly, ten times or more. This sequence joins TRBV7-9 and TRBJ2-3; D possibly corresponds to TRBD2 (6 bases). The CDR3 extends over 15 amino acids. Trimming removed 1 base from V and 3 bases from J, with 11 bases in between. The germline V gene encodes CDR1 SEHNR and CDR2 FQNEAQ (reference sequence). CDR3 amino acids: CASSLEGLATDTQYF. CDR3 in DNA: TGTGCCAGCAGCTTAGAGGGACTTGCGACAGATACGCAGTATTTT.

The rearrangement uses TRBV29-1 and TRBJ2-1, with 12 bases identical to TRBD2. The germline V gene encodes CDR1 SQVTM and CDR2 ANQGSEA. This CDR3 has 14 amino acids. V lost 7 bases to trimming and J lost 13 bases; unmatched junction nucleotides: 14. The CDR3 DNA reads as TGCAGCGCCGATGAGGCTAGCGGGAGGGCCATACAGTTCTTC. Translation: CSADEASGRAIQFF.

This clonotype appeared many times. The genes are TRBV20-1 and TRBJ2-1; D remains ambiguous. Germline V lookup: CDR1 DFQATT, CDR2 SNEGSKA (reference sequence). V lost 4 bases to trimming and J lost 4 bases, with 17 bases between them. The CDR3 sequence is 15 residues long. The CDR3 DNA is TGCAGTGCTAAGCTCCCGGGTCCTCCTTACAATGAGCAGTTCTTC. Its protein is CSAKLPGPPYNEQFF.

For this clonotype: This may arise from a read error, as a much more abundant clone is one base away. As the CDR3 is not closed by the conserved phenylalanine or tryptophan, this likely results from a read error. The V call is TRBV5-1, the J call TRBJ2-7; 7 bases are shared with TRBD2. This CDR3 is built from 15 residues. The germline CDR1 and CDR2 sequences are SGHRS and YFSETQ. The CDR3 coding sequence is TGTGCCAGCAGCCAATCCGGGACTACACTCTCCGAGCAGTACCTC. Its protein is CASSQSGTTLSEQYL.

This clonotype came up many times. The germline gene is not matched at one end of the junction; a read error may be the cause. The rearrangement uses TRBV2 and TRBJ2-7; D may be TRBD1 or TRBD2 (5 bases each). CDR3 size: 15 residues. Germline CDR1 SNHLY, CDR2 FYNNEI. CDR3 sequence (DNA): TGTGCCAGCAGTGACCCAGGGACGCTCTCCTACGAGCAGTGCTTC. Amino acid sequence: CASSDPGTLSYEQCF. Using reference TRBV2 and TRBJ2-7 for the parts outside the CDR3, the full variable domain is EPEVTQTPSHQVTQMGQEVILRCVPISNHLYFYWYRQILGQKVEFLVSFYNNEISEKSEIFDDQFSVERPDGSNFTLKIRSTKLEDSAMYFCASSDPGTLSYEQCFGPGTRLTVT.

The chain uses TRBV6-4 and TRBJ2-1; 10 positions agree with TRBD1. This CDR3 has 17 amino acids. The germline CDR1 and CDR2 sequences are MRHNA and SNTAGT. Trimming removed 9 bases from V and 2 bases from J; junction bases left unmatched: 13. Written as DNA, the CDR3 is TGTGCCAGGAAGCTCCGGGACAGGGGACGGCCCTACAATGAGCAGTTCTTC. This sequence encodes CARKLRDRGRPYNEQFF.

This clonotype occurred many times. The CDR3 DNA is TGTGCCAGCAGCTCCCGGGACAGGCCAACAGATACGCAGTATTTT. Amino acid sequence: CASSSRDRPTDTQYF. The chain combines TRBV7-9 with TRBJ2-3; 8 bases match TRBD1. Germline V CDR1 and CDR2: SEHNR, FQNEAQ (reference sequence). The CDR3 consists of 15 residues. Unmatched junction bases numbered 6, after V lost 4 bases and J lost 3 bases. Together with reference TRBV7-9 and TRBJ2-3, the CDR3 gives the full variable domain: DTGVSQNPRHKITKRGQNVTFRCDPISEHNRLYWYRQTLGQGPEFLTYFQNEAQLEKSRLLSDRFSAERPKGSFSTLEIQRTEQGDSAMYLCASSSRDRPTDTQYFGPGTRLTVL.

This clonotype was seen at least ten times. J is TRBJ1-2 and V is TRBV28; D remains unclear. V lost 3 bases, J lost 4 bases, and 9 bases lay in between. The CDR3 is 13 amino acids. The V gene's germline CDR1 is MDHEN and CDR2 SYDVKM. The CDR3 DNA sequence: TGTGCCAGCAGTTTGAAGGCCCCCTATGGCTACACCTTC. Its translation: CASSLKAPYGYTF.

The gene calls are TRBV20-1 and TRBJ2-7; D ambiguous. Trimming cost V 3 bases and J 2 bases, with 11 bases left between them. Germline lookup yields CDR1 DFQATT and CDR2 SNEGSKA (reference sequence). This CDR3 has 13 amino acids. The CDR3 loop reads CSASTQNTYEQYF. The DNA of the CDR3 is TGCAGTGCTAGTACCCAGAATACCTACGAGCAGTACTTC.

Comment on this clonotype: A much larger clone differs from this one at a single base, so this may be a read error. The chain carries TRBV28 and TRBJ2-1; D gene ambiguous. CDR3 length equals 14 residues. Germline V CDR1 and CDR2: MDHEN, SYDVKM. Deletions cut 5 bases from V and 7 bases from J, with 15 bases between. The CDR3 DNA follows: TGTGCCAGCAGTGAAGGGCCTCCCCGGAATGAGCAGTTCTTC. Its protein is CASSEGPPRNEQFF.

As to this clonotype: A much larger clone differs from this one at a single base, so this may be a read error. This sequence joins TRBV2 and TRBJ1-1; perhaps TRBD1 as D (6 bases). Germline CDR1 reads SNHLY; CDR2 reads FYNNEI. The CDR3 consists of 15 residues. The DNA of the CDR3 is TGTGCCAGCAGTGATCTGGGGGCCCGGAACACTGAAGTTTTCTTT. Its protein is CASSDLGARNTEVFF.

On this clonotype itself: This could be a read error, since a much larger clone is one nucleotide away. This CDR3 is missing its conserved last phenylalanine or tryptophan, likely due to a read error. The V gene is TRBV24-1, the J gene TRBJ2-1, with D possibly being TRBD1 or TRBD2 (5 bases each). CDR1 and CDR2 (germline): KGHDR, SFDVKD. V shed 4 bases and J shed 3 bases, with 15 bases lying between them. The CDR3 loop spans 16 amino acids. CDR3 loop: CATSDPGTASYNEQFL. DNA for the CDR3: TGTGCCACCAGTGACCCCGGGACGGCCAGCTACAATGAGCAGTTCCTC.